This TCR beta chain was identified in a study of beta chain features in type 1 diabetes. This clone turned up a few times. The study reverse transcribed the entire isolated RNA, so it sequenced expressed TCRB transcripts. Repertoires were generated with immunoSEQ multiplex PCR, while TCRdb's copy carries only in-frame clones and drops some. The sample holds under 800,000 clones, around 16% seen once. The CDR3 consists of 16 residues. Germline V gene lookup returns CDR1 SGHTA and CDR2 FQGTGA. V trimming: 1 base; J trimming: 7 bases; junction bases outside the gene matches: 12. This clonotype was obtained from a young man in good health. Sequencing was performed on naive CD4+ T cells from blood. This chain uses TRBV7-3 with TRBJ1-2; TRBD1 matches at 7 bases. The CDR3 bases are TGTGCCAGCAGCTTAAGGGGTCCGGAGACAGGGAGTGGCTACACCTTC. Its protein is CASSLRGPETGSGYTF.